This entry describes one TCR beta chain. Its antigen is as yet unknown. With 60 Vbeta and 13 Jbeta primers, the PCR was carried out. Sequencing used immunoSEQ multiplex PCR; TCRdb keeps in-frame clones, though not all of them. Counted here are under 150,000 clones, around 80% occurring once; the ten biggest clones make up 0.85% to 1.3%. The entry originates in a study of cytomegalovirus exposure and HLA in healthy donors. Whole-study results and caveats: Earlier findings revealed that most TCR beta V segments proved productive either about 87% or about 30% of the time. Researchers reportedly found TCR beta sequences accurately predicted most subjects' HLA-A and HLA-B alleles.

Germline CDR1 SGHRS, CDR2 YFSETQ. This CDR3 has 14 residues. Trimming removed 4 bases from V and 2 bases from J; junction bases left unmatched: 6. The sequenced sample consisted of PBMCs. The clonotype comes from a human donor in good health. The J gene is TRBJ2-7, the V gene TRBV5-1, with TRBD2 matching 7 bases. CDR3 nucleotides: TGCGCCAGCAGCCCTAGCGGTTGGGCCTACGAGCAGTACTTC. Amino acid sequence: CASSPSGWAYEQYF.